Below, 30 T cell receptor beta chains from the same sample are listed, as sequenced in a study of patients and donors after allogeneic stem cell transplantation. One entry per CDR3 protein results from TCRdb running MiXCR on the RT-PCR reads. Seen here are about a million distinct CDR3 sequences, approximately 18% observed once, and the top ten hold about 6%. Sequenced material: blood, either unsorted or a sorted T cell fraction (not recorded which). The source is a human donor who was either an allogeneic HSCT recipient or a stem cell or donor lymphocyte infusion donor (not recorded which). It is not recorded whose cells these are; they may come from a transplant donor.

This rearrangement joins TRBV9 to TRBJ1-2; weak D call: TRBD1 (5 bases). Trimming stripped 3 bases from V and 5 bases from J, with 17 bases between. This CDR3 has 15 amino acids. Germline assignment: CDR1 SGDLS and CDR2 YYNGEE. Here the CDR3 reads CASSAREGLYYGYTF. The CDR3, as DNA: TGTGCCAGCAGCGCGAGAGAGGGGCTATATTATGGCTACACCTTC. The variable domain in full, completed from reference TRBV9 and TRBJ1-2, reads DSGVTQTPKHLITATGQRVTLRCSPRSGDLSVYWYQQSLDQGLQFLIQYYNGEERAKGNILERFSAQQFPDLHSELNLSSLELGDSALYFCASSAREGLYYGYTFGSGTRLTVV.

This clonotype has more than one count but fewer than ten. J is TRBJ2-2 and V is TRBV20-1, with 9 bases lining up with TRBD2. Trimming at V came to 5 bases and at J to 0 bases, leaving 7 bases not matched to a gene. Germline lookup yields CDR1 DFQATT and CDR2 SNEGSKA (reference sequence). This CDR3 region has 16 residues. The CDR3 DNA reads TGCAGTGCTCGCGGGGGACTAGCCCCGAACACCGGGGAGCTGTTTTTT. It specifies CSARGGLAPNTGELFF.

This clonotype was counted a few times. The CDR3 protein is CASSQDRSYTDTQYF. The CDR3 DNA sequence: TGCGCCAGCAGCCAAGATCGGAGCTACACAGATACGCAGTATTTT. The rearrangement links TRBV4-1 to TRBJ2-3; D uncertain. The V gene's germline CDR1 is MGHRA and CDR2 YSYEKL. The CDR3 is 15 residues long. The V end lost 0 bases, the J end lost 2 bases, and 9 bases lay between the germline ends.

V gene TRBV9 combines with J gene TRBJ2-4; 7 bases match TRBD1. Germline lookup yields CDR1 SGDLS and CDR2 YYNGEE. CDR3 length: 18 residues. V was pared by 0 bases and J by 0 bases, with 9 bases of the junction left unmatched. The CDR3 region has the DNA TGTGCCAGCAGCGTAGGGAACAGGGGCTTTTTAGCCAAAAACATTCAGTACTTC. It translates to CASSVGNRGFLAKNIQYF. Full variable domain (outside the CDR3, taken from reference TRBV9 and TRBJ2-4): DSGVTQTPKHLITATGQRVTLRCSPRSGDLSVYWYQQSLDQGLQFLIQYYNGEERAKGNILERFSAQQFPDLHSELNLSSLELGDSALYFCASSVGNRGFLAKNIQYFGAGTRLSVL.

This clonotype was seen many times. V and J are TRBV12-3 or TRBV12-4 and TRBJ1-1; TRBD1 is a possible D gene (6 bases). The CDR3 consists of 16 residues. V gave up 6 bases and J gave up 1 base, with 18 bases separating them. Here the CDR3 DNA reads TGTGCCAGCAGGACCCCATGGGGACAAAAGAACACTGAAGCTTTCTTT. It translates to CASRTPWGQKNTEAFF.

The chain carries TRBV2 and TRBJ1-6, with unresolved D. The CDR3 runs 15 residues. V was pared by 4 bases and J by 4 bases, with 11 bases between. CDR1 is SNHLY and CDR2 is FYNNEI in the germline V gene. The CDR3 region has the DNA TGTGCCAGCAGTGGGCTGAGTCATTATAATTCACCCCTCCACTTT. This encodes CASSGLSHYNSPLHF.

J is TRBJ2-7 and V is TRBV7-2, with 9 bases matching TRBD2. Germline loops: CDR1 SGHTA, CDR2 FQGNSA. V was pared by 1 base and J by 5 bases, with 3 bases of the junction left unmatched. This CDR3 has 14 amino acids. The CDR3 DNA sequence: TGTGCCAGCAGCTTAGGCGGGGGGGCCAACGAGCAGTACTTC. Amino acid sequence: CASSLGGGANEQYF.

The chain carries TRBV3-1 and TRBJ2-7; D unclear. Trimming shortened V by 1 base and J by 3 bases, and 16 bases separated the two germline ends. Germline assignment: CDR1 LGHDT and CDR2 YNNKEL (reference sequence). The CDR3 has 16 amino acids. The CDR3, as DNA: TGTGCCAGCAGCCAAGGAGTGGTGGCACGATTCTACGAGCAGTACTTC. This translates into CASSQGVVARFYEQYF.

The rearrangement uses TRBV20-1 and TRBJ2-7, with D possibly TRBD2 on 6 matching bases. The CDR3 covers 15 residues. Germline V gene lookup returns CDR1 DFQATT and CDR2 SNEGSKA (reference sequence). The V end lost 2 bases, the J end lost 11 bases, and 25 bases lay between the germline ends. The CDR3 coding sequence is TGCAGTGCTAGACCTGGGGGGATTAACCAGGGATCCGAGTACTTC. Its translation is CSARPGGINQGSEYF.

This clonotype has more than one count but fewer than ten. The chain is built from TRBV29-1 and TRBJ2-5; 7 nucleotides line up with TRBD1. With 5 bases clipped from V and 2 bases from J, the junction kept 8 bases outside the gene matches. The V gene's germline CDR1 is SQVTM and CDR2 ANQGSEA. The CDR3 is made up of 14 amino acids. CDR3 loop: CSVRTGTVQETQYF. The CDR3 region has the DNA TGCAGCGTTAGAACAGGGACAGTTCAAGAGACCCAGTACTTC.

V usage is TRBV7-2 and J usage is TRBJ2-1; the match to TRBD2 covers 11 bases. This CDR3 has 15 amino acids. Germline CDR1 reads SGHTA; CDR2 reads FQGNSA. The V segment lost 5 bases and the J segment 2 bases; nucleotides outside the gene matches: 2. This chain's CDR3 is CASSISGGAYNEQFF. The DNA for the CDR3 is TGTGCCAGCAGCATTAGCGGGGGGGCCTACAATGAGCAGTTCTTC.

This clonotype was seen repeatedly, ten times or more. This chain connects TRBV5-1 to TRBJ2-1; TRBD2 agrees at 7 bases. CDR3 size: 15 residues. Per the germline V gene, CDR1 is SGHRS and CDR2 is YFSETQ. V shed 4 bases and J 8 bases; nucleotides not matched to a gene: 12. CDR3 in amino acids: CASSNIPGLNHEQFF. CDR3 DNA sequence: TGCGCCAGCAGCAACATACCGGGACTAAACCATGAGCAGTTCTTC.

This clonotype was detected ten times or more. V is TRBV7-3 and J is TRBJ2-7; 7 bases agree with TRBD1. With V trimmed by 5 bases and J by 2 bases, 6 bases remained unmatched. The CDR3 is 14 residues long. Germline lookup yields CDR1 SGHTA and CDR2 FQGTGA. DNA of the CDR3: TGTGCCAGCAGCCCCAGGGGACAGACCTACGAGCAGTACTTC. Translated, it gives CASSPRGQTYEQYF.

The chain recombines TRBV4-3 with TRBJ2-7; D is possibly TRBD2 (6 bases). Per the germline V gene, CDR1 is LGHNA and CDR2 is YSLEER. The CDR3 spans 16 residues. Trimming removed 3 bases at V and 7 bases at J, with 22 bases between. CDR3 DNA sequence: TGCGCCAGCAGCCACGTGGGGGGTGGCCTCCGGGATGAGCAGTACTTC. It yields the protein CASSHVGGGLRDEQYF.

This clonotype was recorded many times. The chain employs TRBV29-1 and TRBJ1-5; D remains ambiguous. The CDR3 contains 13 residues. V was clipped by 7 bases and J by 6 bases, with 16 bases between them. Per the germline V gene, CDR1 is SQVTM and CDR2 is ANQGSEA. The DNA of the CDR3 is TGCAGCGCCTCGGGAGGGAAGCGTCAGCCCCAGCATTTT. This sequence encodes CSASGGKRQPQHF. Combining the CDR3 with reference TRBV29-1 and TRBJ1-5 gives the whole variable domain SAVISQKPSRDICQRGTSLTIQCQVDSQVTMMFWYRQQPGQSLTLIATANQGSEATYESGFVIDKFPISRPNLTFSTLTVSNMSPEDSSIYLCSASGGKRQPQHFGDGTRLSIL.

The J gene is TRBJ2-5, the V gene TRBV7-9, with 10 bases lining up with TRBD1. The CDR3 is 15 residues long. Germline values: CDR1 SEHNR, CDR2 FQNEAQ (reference sequence). J gave up 6 bases and V 2 bases, and 6 bases lay outside the gene matches. DNA for the CDR3: TGTGCCAGCAGCTTACCGGGACAGGGGATAAAGACCCAGTACTTC. It translates to CASSLPGQGIKTQYF.

This chain links TRBV6-2 or TRBV6-3 with TRBJ1-5; unclear D gene. With 2 bases removed from V and 0 bases from J, the gap between germline ends came to 2 bases. This CDR3 is built from 13 residues. Germline V gene data show CDR1 as MNHEY and CDR2 as SVGEGT. The CDR3 bases are TGTGCCAGCAGTTACCCTAGCAATCAGCCCCAGCATTTT. Its translation: CASSYPSNQPQHF.

This clonotype was recorded a few times. The chain combines TRBV18 with TRBJ1-2; TRBD1 aligns across 7 bases. CDR3 length: 16 residues. CDR1 and CDR2 (germline): KGHSH, LQKENI. V lost 1 base, J lost 4 bases, and 9 bases stayed unmatched. In DNA, the CDR3 is TGTGCCAGCTCACCACAAAAGATGACAGGGCCCTATGGCTACACCTTC. Amino acids: CASSPQKMTGPYGYTF.

There are a few counts of this clonotype. This chain uses TRBV12-3 or TRBV12-4 with TRBJ2-2, with 9 bases lining up with TRBD2. Trimming at V came to 6 bases and at J to 12 bases, leaving 14 bases not matched to a gene. The CDR3 is 15 residues long. The CDR3 loop is CASSPAGRGGLKLFF. DNA for the CDR3: TGTGCCAGCAGCCCCGCTGGGCGGGGGGGCCTGAAGCTGTTTTTT.

This clonotype was seen a handful of times. The V call is TRBV2, the J call TRBJ2-7, with no clear D. The CDR3 has 13 amino acids. Deletions cut 8 bases from V and 6 bases from J, with 17 bases between. CDR1 is SNHLY and CDR2 is FYNNEI in the germline V gene. CDR3 DNA: TGTGCCAGCGCACCGGCCCCGGTAGGCGAGCAGTACTTC. Protein: CASAPAPVGEQYF.

The chain joins TRBV3-1 to TRBJ1-2; D is uncertain. The CDR3 covers 14 residues. The V and J ends lost 1 base and 4 bases respectively, with 10 bases between them. CDR1 is LGHDT, CDR2 YNNKEL, per germline (reference sequence). CDR3 bases: TGTGCCAGCAGCCAAGGCGGGCAGGCCTATGGCTACACCTTC. Amino acids: CASSQGGQAYGYTF.

The chain uses TRBV20-1 and TRBJ2-3; 11 bases align to TRBD1. Germline assignment: CDR1 DFQATT and CDR2 SNEGSKA (reference sequence). The CDR3 totals 14 residues. V lost 6 bases, J lost 3 bases, and 5 bases stayed unmatched. In DNA form, the CDR3 reads TGCAGTGCAAACCGGGACAGGGGGACAGATACGCAGTATTTT. Protein product: CSANRDRGTDTQYF.

This clonotype was detected a few times. The rearrangement uses TRBV4-3 and TRBJ1-3, with D uncertain. Germline CDR1 LGHNA, CDR2 YSLEER. V lost 4 bases and J lost 0, with 10 bases in between. The CDR3 contains 15 residues. The chain's CDR3 is CASSPQSFSGNTIYF. Here the CDR3 DNA reads TGCGCCAGCAGCCCTCAGTCCTTCTCTGGAAACACCATATATTTT.

The chain's CDR3 is CASSPIMNTEAFF. The CDR3, as DNA: TGTGCCAGCAGCCCTATAATGAACACTGAAGCTTTCTTT. The chain combines TRBV27 with TRBJ1-1; D remains unclear. The germline CDR1 and CDR2 sequences are MNHEY and SMNVEV (reference sequence). This CDR3 contains 13 residues. Deletions cut 6 bases from V and 0 bases from J, with 8 bases between.

V gene TRBV24-1 combines with J gene TRBJ2-7; D not resolved. This CDR3 is built from 9 residues. CDR1 and CDR2 (germline): KGHDR, SFDVKD. Here the CDR3 reads CAVNYEQYF. As DNA, the CDR3 is TGTGCGGTGAACTACGAGCAGTACTTC.

The chain links TRBV28 to TRBJ2-1; TRBD1 matches at 8 bases. J lost 4 bases, V lost 4 bases, and 15 bases had no gene match. This CDR3 region has 18 residues. Germline CDR1 reads MDHEN; CDR2 reads SYDVKM. The DNA of the CDR3 is TGTGCCAGCAGTTCGGACAGGGAATATGGCCGTTCTTACAATGAGCAGTTCTTC. Its translation is CASSSDREYGRSYNEQFF. Drawing the rest from reference TRBV28 and TRBJ2-1, the complete variable domain is DVKVTQSSRYLVKRTGEKVFLECVQDMDHENMFWYRQDPGLGLRLIYFSYDVKMKEKGDIPEGYSVSREKKERFSLILESASTNQTSMYLCASSSDREYGRSYNEQFFGPGTRLTVL.

This clonotype was counted only a few times. The CDR3 reads CASSLAAGGGIYGYTF. CDR3 DNA sequence: TGTGCCAGCAGCTTGGCTGCAGGAGGGGGGATCTATGGCTACACCTTC. V usage is TRBV5-6 and J usage is TRBJ1-2; a weak D match, TRBD1 (6 bases). This CDR3 region has 16 residues. The V end lost 0 bases, the J end lost 4 bases, and 16 bases lay between the germline ends. In germline, CDR1 is SGHDT, CDR2 YYEEEE.

The rearrangement links TRBV4-3 to TRBJ2-7, with D unclear. The V end was cut by 1 base, the J end by 4 bases, with 11 bases between. From germline, CDR1 is LGHNA and CDR2 YSLEER. The CDR3 spans 14 residues. CDR3 residues: CASSQVIGRYEQYF. DNA of the CDR3: TGCGCCAGCAGCCAAGTAATTGGAAGATACGAGCAGTACTTC.

The chain is built from TRBV27 and TRBJ2-5; D remains ambiguous. CDR1 MNHEY and CDR2 SMNVEV come from the germline V gene (reference sequence). Trimming cost V 1 base and J 3 bases, with 9 bases left between them. There are 14 residues in the CDR3. The CDR3 DNA follows: TGTGCCAGCAGTTTATGGAAGTCCAAAGAGACCCAGTACTTC. Translated: CASSLWKSKETQYF.

This sequence joins TRBV6-5 and TRBJ2-4; possible D gene TRBD1, 5 bases. The V end was cut by 2 bases, the J end by 0 bases, with 11 bases between. This CDR3 contains 16 residues. Germline V gives CDR1 MNHEY, CDR2 SVGAGI. The chain's CDR3 is CASSYAPTAAKNIQYF. The CDR3 nucleotides are TGTGCCAGCAGTTACGCCCCGACAGCAGCCAAAAACATTCAGTACTTC.